The 29 T cell receptor beta chains below were found in one sample sequenced in a study of response to subunit inactivated influenza vaccine. MiXCR, run by TCRdb on the RT-PCR reads, gives a single entry per CDR3 protein. The sample carries over 400,000 distinct CDR3 sequences, over 9.5% recorded once. This sample comprised PBMCs from blood, obtained more than 35 days after vaccination. The receptor set was obtained from a man aged 45-60 years who received an inactivated influenza vaccine.

The rearrangement links TRBV4-3 to TRBJ2-2, with D maybe TRBD1 (6 bases). Trimming stripped 3 bases from V and 3 bases from J, with 14 bases between. Germline CDR1 LGHNA, CDR2 YSLEER. The CDR3 runs to 16 residues. The CDR3 protein is CASSQEYRVDTGELFF. In DNA, the CDR3 is TGCGCCAGCAGCCAGGAGTACAGGGTGGACACCGGGGAGCTGTTTTTT.

This clonotype was observed a handful of times. The chain has TRBV16 and TRBJ2-5, with 13 bases identical to TRBD2. The CDR3 spans 15 residues. V lost 4 bases and J lost 3; bases outside the gene matches: 2. Germline loops: CDR1 KGHSY, CDR2 FQNENV. In DNA, the CDR3 is TGTGCCAGCAGCCCTGGGACTAGCGGGGAAGAGACCCAGTACTTC. Amino acids: CASSPGTSGEETQYF.

This clonotype has only a few counts. The rearrangement uses TRBV27 and TRBJ2-1; 9 bases align to TRBD2. The CDR3 is 15 amino acids. V lost 6 bases and J lost 5; bases outside the gene matches: 8. In germline, CDR1 is MNHEY, CDR2 SMNVEV (reference sequence). CDR3 nucleotide sequence: TGTGCCAGCAGCCGGGTAGCGGGAGCAGACAATGAGCAGTTCTTC. Its protein product is CASSRVAGADNEQFF.

This clonotype was observed a handful of times. The chain uses TRBV6-1 and TRBJ2-7; weak D call: TRBD1 (6 bases). Germline V CDR1 and CDR2: MNHNS, SASEGT. This CDR3 comprises 14 residues. The germline V and J ends were trimmed by 5 bases and 2 bases, with 13 bases remaining between them. For the CDR3, the DNA is TGTGCCAGCAGTCCACAGGGTCGGGCCTACGAGCAGTACTTC. This encodes CASSPQGRAYEQYF.

This clonotype turned up a few times. V usage is TRBV6-5 and J usage is TRBJ2-3; 8 nucleotides agree with TRBD1. With V trimmed by 1 base and J by 6 bases, 9 bases remained unmatched. The CDR3 runs to 16 residues. Per germline, CDR1 MNHEY and CDR2 SVGAGI. CDR3 region: CASSYFPTGAGDTQYF. DNA for the CDR3: TGTGCCAGCAGTTACTTCCCGACAGGGGCAGGGGATACGCAGTATTTT.

This clonotype showed up many times. The chain links TRBV6-1 to TRBJ2-1, with D perhaps TRBD2 (5 bases). The germline CDR1 and CDR2 sequences are MNHNS and SASEGT. Trimming removed 6 bases at V and 2 bases at J, with 11 bases between. This CDR3 has 14 amino acids. CDR3 DNA sequence: TGTGCCAGCAGATGGCGGGTACCCTACAATGAGCAGTTCTTC. Residues: CASRWRVPYNEQFF.

This clonotype turned up a few times. The chain is built from TRBV12-3 or TRBV12-4 and TRBJ2-7; 11 bases are shared with TRBD1. The CDR3 runs to 14 residues. Trimming at V came to 4 bases and at J to 1 base, leaving 0 bases not matched to a gene. CDR3 nucleotide sequence: TGTGCCAGCAGTTGGGACAGGGGGTCCTACGAGCAGTACTTC. Its protein product is CASSWDRGSYEQYF.

With respect to this clonotype: This could be a read error, since a much larger clone is one nucleotide away. The chain uses TRBV20-1 and TRBJ2-7; TRBD2 matches at 10 bases. With 4 bases clipped from V and 6 bases from J, the junction kept 6 bases outside the gene matches. From germline, CDR1 is DFQATT and CDR2 SNEGSKA (reference sequence). The CDR3 is 13 residues long. This CDR3 is CSAIGPSGSEQYF. The CDR3 coding sequence is TGCAGTGCTATAGGGCCTAGCGGGAGCGAGCAGTACTTC.

This clonotype was found many times. The V and J genes are TRBV15 and TRBJ2-1; D might be TRBD2 (6 bases). With 5 bases removed from V and 0 bases from J, the gap between germline ends came to 17 bases. The CDR3 covers 17 residues. The germline gives CDR1 LNHNV, CDR2 YYDKDF (reference sequence). The CDR3 loop is CATSPVVAESSYNEQFF. CDR3 DNA sequence: TGTGCCACCAGCCCCGTGGTAGCGGAGAGCTCCTACAATGAGCAGTTCTTC.

This rearrangement joins TRBV5-1 to TRBJ1-1, with 8 nucleotides matching TRBD1. This CDR3 region has 16 residues. V lost 4 bases to trimming and J lost 1 base; unmatched junction nucleotides: 9. CDR1 SGHRS and CDR2 YFSETQ come from the germline V gene. CDR3 sequence reads: CASSPGQGIANTEAFF. As DNA, the CDR3 is TGCGCCAGCAGCCCCGGACAGGGAATCGCGAACACTGAAGCTTTCTTT. Full variable domain (missing parts from reference TRBV5-1 and TRBJ1-1): KAGVTQTPRYLIKTRGQQVTLSCSPISGHRSVSWYQQTPGQGLQFLFEYFSETQRNKGNFPGRFSGRQFSNSRSEMNVSTLELGDSALYLCASSPGQGIANTEAFFGQGTRLTVV.

This clonotype was observed a few times. The V and J genes are TRBV24-1 and TRBJ1-5; 8 nucleotides align to TRBD1. Trimming took 6 bases from V and 4 from J; bases not matched to a gene: 10. The CDR3 extends over 16 amino acids. The V gene's germline CDR1 is KGHDR and CDR2 SFDVKD. In DNA form, the CDR3 reads TGTGCCACCAGTCCTAAGACAGGGGAACCGAATCAGCCCCAGCATTTT. This codes for CATSPKTGEPNQPQHF.

The V call is TRBV5-1, the J call TRBJ2-7, with D possibly matching TRBD2 (6 bases). The V gene's germline CDR1 is SGHRS and CDR2 YFSETQ. The CDR3 extends over 16 amino acids. The ends were cut back, 3 bases at V and 1 base at J, with 17 bases in the middle. CDR3 nucleotides: TGCGCCAGCAGCTCCCGGACGGGAGATCCATCCTACGAGCAGTACTTC. Translated, it gives CASSSRTGDPSYEQYF.

This clonotype was counted at least ten times. This chain connects TRBV7-3 to TRBJ2-1; a possible D gene is TRBD2 (6 bases). V lost 2 bases and J lost 0, with 11 bases in between. CDR1 and CDR2 (germline): SGHTA, FQGTGA. The CDR3 sequence is 16 residues long. The CDR3 DNA reads as TGTGCCAGCAGCTTACGGCGCGGGGACTCCTACAATGAGCAGTTCTTC. It specifies CASSLRRGDSYNEQFF.

The rearrangement uses TRBV7-2 and TRBJ1-3, with 7 bases identical to TRBD1. Germline trimming cut 3 bases from V and 2 bases from J; bases unmatched to any gene: 4. Germline assignment: CDR1 SGHTA and CDR2 FQGNSA. This CDR3 is 15 amino acids long. CDR3 residues: CASSFRDSPGNTIYF. The CDR3 nucleotides are TGTGCCAGCAGCTTCAGGGACAGTCCTGGAAACACCATATATTTT.

The V and J genes are TRBV7-9 and TRBJ1-1, with D hard to call. There are 13 residues in the CDR3. Per germline, CDR1 SEHNR and CDR2 FQNEAQ (reference sequence). Trimming pared 5 bases from V and 4 bases from J, leaving 11 bases between. The CDR3 protein is CASSRALGTEAFF. CDR3 in DNA: TGTGCCAGCAGCCGGGCCCTGGGCACTGAAGCTTTCTTT.

This clonotype has more than one count but fewer than ten. The V gene is TRBV6-5, the J gene TRBJ2-3; tentatively, D is TRBD1 (6 bases). This CDR3 is 15 amino acids long. V was shortened by 2 bases and J by 1 base, with 10 bases between the two germline ends. Germline loops: CDR1 MNHEY, CDR2 SVGAGI. CDR3 sequence (DNA): TGTGCCAGCAGTTACGGGGGCATTGGCACAGATACGCAGTATTTT. Translation: CASSYGGIGTDTQYF.

The rearrangement links TRBV6-5 to TRBJ2-7, with D possibly TRBD1 on 5 matching bases. The CDR3 contains 15 residues. CDR1 MNHEY and CDR2 SVGAGI come from the germline V gene. Trimming left V 0 bases short and J 3 bases short, with 12 bases between. CDR3 DNA sequence: TGTGCCAGCAGTTACTCGCGCAGGGCGAGCTACGAGCAGTACTTC. It encodes CASSYSRRASYEQYF.

The chain links TRBV20-1 to TRBJ2-3, with unresolved D. V was trimmed by 3 bases and J by 2 bases, leaving 12 bases between them. Germline V CDR1 and CDR2: DFQATT, SNEGSKA (reference sequence). CDR3 size: 14 residues. CDR3 sequence reads: CSARSGGSTDTQYF. The CDR3 bases are TGCAGTGCTAGGTCCGGCGGCTCCACAGATACGCAGTATTTT.

This clonotype was picked up many times. This rearrangement joins TRBV6-2 or TRBV6-3 to TRBJ2-3; weak D call: TRBD1 (5 bases). The CDR3 runs to 13 residues. CDR1 and CDR2 from the germline V gene are MNHEY and SVGEGT. Between the trimmed V and J ends, which lost 6 bases and 2 bases, there was a span of 9 bases. The CDR3 reads CASSLTVTDTQYF. The DNA of the CDR3 is TGTGCCAGCAGCCTGACAGTCACAGATACGCAGTATTTT.

The V and J genes are TRBV12-3 or TRBV12-4 and TRBJ2-1; D gene unclear. The CDR3 is made up of 14 amino acids. Trimming left V 4 bases short and J 0 bases short, with 7 bases between. DNA of the CDR3: TGTGCCAGCAGTTGGTTAGCCTCCTACAATGAGCAGTTCTTC. This sequence encodes CASSWLASYNEQFF.

This clonotype was detected a few times. The V gene is TRBV7-2, the J gene TRBJ2-5; 7 positions match TRBD1. Germline trimming cut 5 bases from V and 0 bases from J; bases unmatched to any gene: 9. The CDR3 loop spans 16 amino acids. CDR1 and CDR2 from the germline V gene are SGHTA and FQGNSA. CDR3 region: CASSGRTGLYQETQYF. CDR3 in DNA: TGTGCCAGCAGCGGTCGGACAGGCCTGTACCAAGAGACCCAGTACTTC.

The table lists this clonotype with a few counts. CDR3 region: CASSLPSETRVQETQYF. The CDR3 DNA reads TGTGCCAGCAGCTTACCTAGCGAAACTCGAGTCCAAGAGACCCAGTACTTC. This chain joins TRBV7-2 and TRBJ2-5; possible D gene TRBD2, 6 bases. The CDR3 spans 17 residues. Germline loops: CDR1 SGHTA, CDR2 FQGNSA. Trimming removed 2 bases from V and 1 base from J, with 17 bases in between.

The chain uses TRBV5-1 and TRBJ2-1, with 9 bases identical to TRBD2. Trimming removed 3 bases from V and 0 bases from J; junction bases left unmatched: 10. CDR1 SGHRS and CDR2 YFSETQ come from the germline V gene. This CDR3 region has 18 residues. The CDR3 reads CASSSKGAGGSSYNEQFF. The CDR3 nucleotides are TGCGCCAGCAGCTCCAAGGGAGCGGGGGGTAGCTCCTACAATGAGCAGTTCTTC. The whole variable domain, remainder taken from reference TRBV5-1 and TRBJ2-1, is KAGVTQTPRYLIKTRGQQVTLSCSPISGHRSVSWYQQTPGQGLQFLFEYFSETQRNKGNFPGRFSGRQFSNSRSEMNVSTLELGDSALYLCASSSKGAGGSSYNEQFFGPGTRLTVL.

The sample holds a few counts of this clonotype. J is TRBJ2-7 and V is TRBV20-1, with 9 bases identical to TRBD1. This CDR3 has 12 amino acids. Germline V gene lookup returns CDR1 DFQATT and CDR2 SNEGSKA (reference sequence). The CDR3 spells CRGDRAPAEQYF. CDR3 nucleotide sequence: TGCAGGGGGGACAGGGCCCCGGCCGAGCAGTACTTC.

The chain recombines TRBV28 with TRBJ2-7; perhaps TRBD1 as D (5 bases). V dropped 6 bases and J dropped 5 bases, with 14 bases sitting between them. The length of the CDR3 is 13 residues. CDR1 is MDHEN, CDR2 SYDVKM, per germline. CDR3: CASRQGKENEQYF. CDR3 nucleotide sequence: TGTGCCAGCAGGCAGGGAAAAGAGAACGAGCAGTACTTC.

The chain joins TRBV29-1 to TRBJ2-1, with a weak D call TRBD2 (5 bases). CDR3 length: 14 amino acids. V was shortened by 8 bases and J by 7 bases, with 21 bases between the two germline ends. CDR1 and CDR2 from the germline V gene are SQVTM and ANQGSEA. The CDR3 nucleotides read TGCAGCACCAAACCCCACCGGGGTAGGAATGAGCAGTTCTTC. Protein product: CSTKPHRGRNEQFF.

The chain links TRBV12-3 or TRBV12-4 to TRBJ2-3; TRBD1 or TRBD2 may be the D gene (5 bases each). The CDR3 covers 17 residues. Trimming pared 6 bases from V and 2 bases from J, leaving 21 bases between. Here the CDR3 reads CASSTWGTSASTDTQYF. In DNA form, the CDR3 reads TGTGCCAGCAGCACCTGGGGGACGTCGGCCTCCACAGATACGCAGTATTTT.

This clonotype was counted many times. This sequence joins TRBV12-3 or TRBV12-4 and TRBJ2-1, with TRBD1 identical over 8 bases. With V trimmed by 5 bases and J by 5 bases, 5 bases remained unmatched. This CDR3 spans 14 amino acids. CDR3: CASSTRTGNNEQFF. Here the CDR3 DNA reads TGTGCCAGCAGTACACGGACAGGGAACAATGAGCAGTTCTTC.

This clonotype occurred a few times. This rearrangement joins TRBV18 to TRBJ1-6; D may be TRBD1 (5 bases). The CDR3 is 16 residues long. V was trimmed by 3 bases and J by 7 bases, leaving 16 bases between them. Germline CDR1 reads KGHSH; CDR2 reads LQKENI. DNA of the CDR3: TGTGCCAGCTCACCTCCCATGGGGCAAACCAATTCACCCCTCCACTTT. Its protein is CASSPPMGQTNSPLHF.